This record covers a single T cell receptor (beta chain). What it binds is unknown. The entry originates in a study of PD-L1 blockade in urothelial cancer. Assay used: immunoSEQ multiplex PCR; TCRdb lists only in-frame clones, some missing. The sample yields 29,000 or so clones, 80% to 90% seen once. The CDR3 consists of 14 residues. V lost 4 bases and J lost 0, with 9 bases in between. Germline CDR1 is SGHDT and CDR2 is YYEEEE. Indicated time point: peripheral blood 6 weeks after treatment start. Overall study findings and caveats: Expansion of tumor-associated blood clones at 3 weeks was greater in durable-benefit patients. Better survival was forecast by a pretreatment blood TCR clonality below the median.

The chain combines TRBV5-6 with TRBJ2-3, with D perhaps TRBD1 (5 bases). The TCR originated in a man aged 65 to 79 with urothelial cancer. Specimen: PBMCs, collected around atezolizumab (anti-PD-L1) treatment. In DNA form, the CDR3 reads TGTGCCAGCAGCCGGACACCTAGCACAGATACGCAGTATTTT. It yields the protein CASSRTPSTDTQYF.